This T cell receptor (beta chain) was retrieved from a study of yellow fever vaccine responses in identical twins. Study observations and caveats: Twins reportedly showed a vaccine T cell response that seemed partly convergent and partly personalized.

The CDR3 is made up of 13 amino acids. Germline CDR1 is SSHAT and CDR2 is FNYEAQ (reference sequence). TCRdb reanalysed the RT-PCR reads using MiXCR and keeps one entry per CDR3 protein. The profile shows 860 or so distinct CDR3 sequences, approximately 90% of them singletons. Of note for this clonotype: Its antigen remains unidentified.

The clonotype was recovered from a woman between 18 and 30 years old who received the yellow fever vaccine. This rearrangement joins TRBV7-7 to TRBJ2-5; 7 positions agree with TRBD1. The sequenced sample was T cells from blood (PBMCs), unsorted or a sorted subset (not recorded which), obtained before or after yellow fever vaccination (not recorded which). CDR3: CALRGLGQETQYF. The DNA for the CDR3 is TGTGCGCTTAGGGGGCTGGGACAAGAGACCCAGTACTTC.